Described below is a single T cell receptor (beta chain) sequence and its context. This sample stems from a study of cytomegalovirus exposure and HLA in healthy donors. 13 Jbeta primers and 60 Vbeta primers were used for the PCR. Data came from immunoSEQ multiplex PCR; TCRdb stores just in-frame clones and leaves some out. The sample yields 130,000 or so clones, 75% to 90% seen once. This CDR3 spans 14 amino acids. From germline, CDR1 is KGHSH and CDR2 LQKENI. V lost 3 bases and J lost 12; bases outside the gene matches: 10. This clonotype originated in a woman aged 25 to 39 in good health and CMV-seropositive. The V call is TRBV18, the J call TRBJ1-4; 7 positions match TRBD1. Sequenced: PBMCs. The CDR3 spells CASSPVLGTAELFF. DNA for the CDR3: TGTGCCAGCTCACCGGTTTTGGGGACAGCTGAACTGTTTTTT.